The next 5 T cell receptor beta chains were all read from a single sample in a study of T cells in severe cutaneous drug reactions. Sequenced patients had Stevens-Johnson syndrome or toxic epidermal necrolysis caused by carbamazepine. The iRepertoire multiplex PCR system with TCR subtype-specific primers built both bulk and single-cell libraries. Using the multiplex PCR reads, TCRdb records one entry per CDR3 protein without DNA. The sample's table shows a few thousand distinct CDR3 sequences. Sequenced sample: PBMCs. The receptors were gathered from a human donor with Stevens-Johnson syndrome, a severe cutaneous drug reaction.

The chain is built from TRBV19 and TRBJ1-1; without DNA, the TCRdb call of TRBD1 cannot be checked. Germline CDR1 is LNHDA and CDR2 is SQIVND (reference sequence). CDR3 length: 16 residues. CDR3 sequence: CASPISHRDGKTEAFF.

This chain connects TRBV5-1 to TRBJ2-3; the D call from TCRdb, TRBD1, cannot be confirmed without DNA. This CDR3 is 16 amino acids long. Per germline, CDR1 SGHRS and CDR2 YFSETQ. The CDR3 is CASSLRAGTSYDTQYF. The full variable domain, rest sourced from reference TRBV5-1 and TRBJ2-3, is KAGVTQTPRYLIKTRGQQVTLSCSPISGHRSVSWYQQTPGQGLQFLFEYFSETQRNKGNFPGRFSGRQFSNSRSEMNVSTLELGDSALYLCASSLRAGTSYDTQYFGPGTRLTVL.

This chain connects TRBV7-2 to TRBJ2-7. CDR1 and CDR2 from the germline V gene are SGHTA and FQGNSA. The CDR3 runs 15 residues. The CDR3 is CASSKGYTQVYEQYF. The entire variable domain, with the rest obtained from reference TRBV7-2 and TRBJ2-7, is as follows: GAGVSQSPSNKVTEKGKDVELRCDPISGHTALYWYRQSLGQGLEFLIYFQGNSAPDKSGLPSDRFSAERTGGSVSTLTIQRTQQEDSAVYLCASSKGYTQVYEQYFGPGTRLTVT.

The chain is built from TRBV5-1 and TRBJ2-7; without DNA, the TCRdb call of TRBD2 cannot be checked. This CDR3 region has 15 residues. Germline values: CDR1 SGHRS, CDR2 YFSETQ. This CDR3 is CASSLASGMLYEQYF.

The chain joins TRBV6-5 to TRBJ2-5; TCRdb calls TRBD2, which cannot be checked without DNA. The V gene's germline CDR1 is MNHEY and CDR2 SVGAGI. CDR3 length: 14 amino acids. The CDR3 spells CASSYSTSPETQYF.